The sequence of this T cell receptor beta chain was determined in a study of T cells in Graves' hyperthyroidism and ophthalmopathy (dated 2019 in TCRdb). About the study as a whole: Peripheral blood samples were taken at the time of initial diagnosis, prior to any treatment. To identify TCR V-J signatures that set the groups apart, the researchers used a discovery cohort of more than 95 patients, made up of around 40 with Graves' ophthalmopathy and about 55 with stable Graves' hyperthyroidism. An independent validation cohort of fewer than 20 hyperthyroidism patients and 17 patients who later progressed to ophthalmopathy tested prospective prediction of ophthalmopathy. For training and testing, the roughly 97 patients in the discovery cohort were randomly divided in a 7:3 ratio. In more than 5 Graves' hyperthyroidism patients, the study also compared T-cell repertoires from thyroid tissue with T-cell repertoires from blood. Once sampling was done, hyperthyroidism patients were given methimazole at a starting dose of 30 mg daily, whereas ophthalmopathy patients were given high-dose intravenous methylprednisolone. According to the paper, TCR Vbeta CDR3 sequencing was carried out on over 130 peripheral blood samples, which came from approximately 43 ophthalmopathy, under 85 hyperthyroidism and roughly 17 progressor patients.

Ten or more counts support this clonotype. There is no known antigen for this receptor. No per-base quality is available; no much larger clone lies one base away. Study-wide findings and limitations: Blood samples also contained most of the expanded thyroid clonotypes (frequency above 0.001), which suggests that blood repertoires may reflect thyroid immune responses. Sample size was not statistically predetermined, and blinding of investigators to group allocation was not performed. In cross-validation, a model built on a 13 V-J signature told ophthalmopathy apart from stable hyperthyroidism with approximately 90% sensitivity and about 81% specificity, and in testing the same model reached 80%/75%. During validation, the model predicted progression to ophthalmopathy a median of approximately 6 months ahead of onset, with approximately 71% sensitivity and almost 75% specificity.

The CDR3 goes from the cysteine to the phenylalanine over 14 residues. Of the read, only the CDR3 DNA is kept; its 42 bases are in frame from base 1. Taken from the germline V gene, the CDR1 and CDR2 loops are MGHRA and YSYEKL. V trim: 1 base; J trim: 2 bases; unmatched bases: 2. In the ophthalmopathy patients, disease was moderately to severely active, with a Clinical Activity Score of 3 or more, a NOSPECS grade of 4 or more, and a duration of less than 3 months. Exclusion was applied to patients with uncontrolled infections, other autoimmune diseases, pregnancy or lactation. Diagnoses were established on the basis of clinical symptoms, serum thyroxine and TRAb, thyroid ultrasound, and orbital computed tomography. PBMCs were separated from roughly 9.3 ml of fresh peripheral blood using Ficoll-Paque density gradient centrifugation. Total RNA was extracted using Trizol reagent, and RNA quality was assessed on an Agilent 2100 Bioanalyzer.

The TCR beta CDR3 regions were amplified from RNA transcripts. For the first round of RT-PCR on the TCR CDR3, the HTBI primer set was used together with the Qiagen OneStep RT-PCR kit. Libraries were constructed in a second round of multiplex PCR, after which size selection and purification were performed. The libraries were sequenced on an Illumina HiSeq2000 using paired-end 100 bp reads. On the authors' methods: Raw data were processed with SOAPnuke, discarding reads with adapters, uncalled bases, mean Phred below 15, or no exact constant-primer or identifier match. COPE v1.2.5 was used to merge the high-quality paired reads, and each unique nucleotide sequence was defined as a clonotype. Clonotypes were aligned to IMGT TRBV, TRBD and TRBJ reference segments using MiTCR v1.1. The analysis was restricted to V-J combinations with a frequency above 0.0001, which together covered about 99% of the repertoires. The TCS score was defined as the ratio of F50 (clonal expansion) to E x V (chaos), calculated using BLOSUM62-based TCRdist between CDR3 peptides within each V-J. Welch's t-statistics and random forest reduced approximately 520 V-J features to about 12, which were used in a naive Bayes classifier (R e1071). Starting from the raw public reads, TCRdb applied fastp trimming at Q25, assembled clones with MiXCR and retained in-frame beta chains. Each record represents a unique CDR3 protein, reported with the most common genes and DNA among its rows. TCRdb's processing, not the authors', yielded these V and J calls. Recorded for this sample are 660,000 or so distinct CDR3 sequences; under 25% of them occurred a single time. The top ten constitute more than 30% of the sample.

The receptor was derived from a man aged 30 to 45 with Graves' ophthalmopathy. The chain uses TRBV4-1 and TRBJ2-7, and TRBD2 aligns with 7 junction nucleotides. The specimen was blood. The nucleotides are TGCGCCAGCAGCCAAGCCAGCGGGACCTACGAGCAGTACTTC. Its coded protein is CASSQASGTYEQYF.